This T cell receptor (beta chain) was captured by sequencing in a study of naive and memory T cell subsets (dated by TCRdb to the late 2010s). For context, the study as a whole: An open-source, UMI-based TCR alpha and beta sequencing pipeline was applied to sorted naive and memory peripheral blood T cell subsets. IgG serology results and the functional CMV T cell responses were in complete agreement. RNA was DNase-treated and reverse transcribed with TCR constant-region primers, mostly using SuperScript III.

This clonotype has ten or more counts. Its antigen has not been determined. Per-nucleotide qualities are absent, and no much larger clonotype sits a single base away. The study at large found these results: A power law was followed by TCR abundance, with an exponent that differed between naive and memory subsets but was consistent across the three individuals. A few larger clonotypes were present in naive repertoires, especially CD8 naive repertoires, and these clonotypes were possibly memory cells re-expressing CD45RA. No ground truth was available to validate the repertoire findings for the naive and memory subsets. RNA-based TCR counts may be influenced by expression changes linked to T cell activation and differentiation. A clonotype was defined as a single alpha or beta chain sequence rather than as a paired alpha/beta receptor. Following error correction, more than 85% of naive TCR sequences occurred only once, which made naive abundance distributions much steeper than those of memory subsets. In both CD4 and CD8 cells, a rise in Gini index and a fall in Shannon and inverse Simpson diversity were observed from naive through CM, EM and EMRA.

CDR1 and CDR2 were assigned from the germline V gene (reference sequence) as SEHNR and FQNEAQ. The CDR3 goes from the cysteine to the phenylalanine over 15 residues. Here the CDR3 DNA is all that survives: 45 bases in frame from base 1. V and J are trimmed by 4 bases and 6 bases, and the gene matches miss 8 bases of the junction. Receptors were amplified or captured by UMI-ligation and nested PCR. The beta constant-region primer consisted of an equimolar mixture of two oligonucleotides that together covered TRBC1 and TRBC2. The ligated cDNA went through four rounds of PCR with nested alpha and beta constant-region primers together with the SP2 primer. A single-stranded oligonucleotide carrying the SP2 primer and a 12-nucleotide UMI was ligated to the 3' end of the cDNA by T4 RNA ligase 1. The ligation reaction was incubated at 16°C for roughly 18-25 hours. To avoid over-amplification, PCR2 was usually performed as a SYBR Green qPCR and halted once a predetermined threshold was reached. Agencourt AMPure XP magnetic beads were used for all purifications after the first. Libraries were quantified by Qubit and checked on a TapeStation, where a main peak was expected near 650 bp. Pooled libraries were sequenced on an Illumina MiSeq with v2 2x251 paired-end kits, typically giving roughly 1-2.3 million reads per sample. Each sample library was pooled at roughly 4 nM, and about 5-7% PhiX was included to improve cluster recognition. Concerning the study's data processing: Decombinator assigned V and J genes to Demultiplexor-processed FASTQ reads by tag matching, allowing a single base-pair mismatch. UMIs were used by Collapsinator to correct both sequencing errors and frequency errors arising from PCR heterogeneity. TCRs were translated and CDR3s were extracted from the conserved cysteine to the FGXG phenylalanine by CDR3Translator, with non-productive sequences being flagged. Repertoires were subsampled to equal numbers of UMI-defined TCRs before Gini, Shannon entropy and inverse Simpson indices were calculated. Clonotype abundance distributions were fitted to a power law by maximum likelihood within the linear range. For one naive CD8 sample, the pipeline and MIGEC produced similar UMI counts, unique TCR numbers and clonal distributions. In one analysis, naive TCRs that were also found in any memory subset of the same donor were excluded from the naive repertoire. A set of roughly 6,600 CMV-associated CDR3 sequences, compiled from VDJdb and a published dataset, was used to search the repertoires. TCRdb reprocessed the public reads (quality trimming at Q25 with fastp, clone calling with MiXCR) and kept in-frame beta chains. Rows matching on CDR3 protein sequence are summarized as one entry with the most common DNA and genes. The V and J calls were not made by the authors but by TCRdb's processing. A total of 99,000 or so distinct CDR3 sequences appear in this sample, more than 14% of them only once. About 3% of the sample is held by the ten biggest clonotypes.

From the second PCR step on, the TCR alpha and beta chain libraries were amplified in separate reactions. The CMV status of each donor was determined by measuring IFNgamma production from CD4+ T cells after fresh PBMCs had been stimulated overnight with CMV viral lysate. CD4 T cells were positively selected with Miltenyi beads, followed by positive selection of CD8 T cells from the CD4-negative fraction. After staining for CD3, CD4, CD8, CD45RA, CD27 and a live/dead dye, cells were sorted on a BD Aria II into four subsets based on CD45RA and CD27. Blood came from three healthy volunteers, each fractionated into CD4 and CD8 T cells and then into four differentiation subsets. Approximately 120 ml of peripheral blood was drawn per donor, and PBMC were isolated by Ficoll-Paque PLUS density-gradient centrifugation. Sorted cells were lysed in RLT buffer, and RNA was extracted with a Qiagen RNeasy kit and stored at -80°C.

The sequenced material came from naive CD8+ T cells from blood. Per the publication, the cell subset or site label means: naive T cells, CD45RA high CD27+. The chain is encoded by TRBV7-9 joined to TRBJ2-1, with 8 bases in between that match TRBD1. The TCR originated in a human donor in good health. The sequenced DNA is TGTGCCAGCAGCTCCCGCTCCGGGACAGGCAATGAGCAGTTCTTC. It is translated as CASSSRSGTGNEQFF.